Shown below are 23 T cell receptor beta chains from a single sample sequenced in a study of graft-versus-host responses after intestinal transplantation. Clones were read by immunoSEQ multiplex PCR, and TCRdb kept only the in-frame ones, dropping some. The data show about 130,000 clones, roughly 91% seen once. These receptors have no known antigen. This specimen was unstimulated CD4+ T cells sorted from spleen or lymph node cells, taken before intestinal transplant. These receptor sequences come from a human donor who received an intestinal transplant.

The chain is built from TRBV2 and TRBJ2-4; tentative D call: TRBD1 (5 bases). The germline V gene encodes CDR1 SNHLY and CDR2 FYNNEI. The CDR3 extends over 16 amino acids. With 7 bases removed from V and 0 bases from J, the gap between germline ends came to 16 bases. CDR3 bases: TGTGCCAGCAAGTGGACAAACGACCTAGCCAAAAACATTCAGTACTTC. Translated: CASKWTNDLAKNIQYF.

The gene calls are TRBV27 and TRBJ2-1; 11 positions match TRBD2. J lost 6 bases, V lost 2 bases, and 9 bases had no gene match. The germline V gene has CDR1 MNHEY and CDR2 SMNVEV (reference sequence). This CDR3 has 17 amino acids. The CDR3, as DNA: TGTGCCAGCAGTTTACTCCCTCCGGGACTAGCGGCCAATGAGCAGTTCTTC. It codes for CASSLLPPGLAANEQFF.

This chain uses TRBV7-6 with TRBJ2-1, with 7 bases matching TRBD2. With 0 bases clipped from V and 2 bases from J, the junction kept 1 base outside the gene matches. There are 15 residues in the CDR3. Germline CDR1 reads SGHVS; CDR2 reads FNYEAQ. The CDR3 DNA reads TGTGCCAGCAGCTTAGCGGCGGGGGCCTACAATGAGCAGTTCTTC. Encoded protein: CASSLAAGAYNEQFF.

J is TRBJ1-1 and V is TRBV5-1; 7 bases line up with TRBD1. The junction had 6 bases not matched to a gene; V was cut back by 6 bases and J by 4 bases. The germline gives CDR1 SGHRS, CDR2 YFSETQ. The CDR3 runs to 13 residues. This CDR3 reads CASIRQGGTEAFF. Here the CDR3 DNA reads TGCGCCAGCATACGACAGGGAGGCACTGAAGCTTTCTTT.

This chain's CDR3 is CASSGTGGNQPQHF. CDR3 sequence (DNA): TGCGCCAGCAGCGGGACAGGGGGCAATCAGCCCCAGCATTTT. The chain uses TRBV10-2 and TRBJ1-5; 10 nucleotides line up with TRBD1. J lost 2 bases, V lost 6 bases, and 1 base had no gene match. Germline V CDR1 and CDR2: WSHSY, SAAADI. There are 14 residues in the CDR3.

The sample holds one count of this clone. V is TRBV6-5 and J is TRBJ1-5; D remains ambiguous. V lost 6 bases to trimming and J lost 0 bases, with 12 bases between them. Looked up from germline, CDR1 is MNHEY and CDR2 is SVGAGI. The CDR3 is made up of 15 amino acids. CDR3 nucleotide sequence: TGTGCCAGCAGCCCTTATTACGATAGCAATCAGCCCCAGCATTTT. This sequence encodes CASSPYYDSNQPQHF.

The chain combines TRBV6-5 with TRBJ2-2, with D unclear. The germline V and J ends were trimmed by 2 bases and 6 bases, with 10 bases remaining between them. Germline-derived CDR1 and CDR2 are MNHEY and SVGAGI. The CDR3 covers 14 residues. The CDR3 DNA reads TGTGCCAGCAGTTACCAACAGTCGCCCGGGGAGCTGTTTTTT. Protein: CASSYQQSPGELFF.

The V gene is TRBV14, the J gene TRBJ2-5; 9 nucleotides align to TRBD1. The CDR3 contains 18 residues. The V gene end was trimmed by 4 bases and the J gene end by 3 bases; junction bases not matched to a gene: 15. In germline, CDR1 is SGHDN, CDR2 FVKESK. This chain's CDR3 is CASSPFGQGKLREETQYF. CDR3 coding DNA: TGTGCCAGCAGCCCTTTCGGACAGGGGAAATTACGAGAAGAGACCCAGTACTTC.

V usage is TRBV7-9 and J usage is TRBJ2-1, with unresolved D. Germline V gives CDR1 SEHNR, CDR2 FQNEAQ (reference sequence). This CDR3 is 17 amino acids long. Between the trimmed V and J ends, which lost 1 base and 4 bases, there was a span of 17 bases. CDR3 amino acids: CASSLDHPIVGYNEQFF. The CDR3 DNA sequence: TGTGCCAGCAGCTTAGACCACCCAATAGTGGGATACAATGAGCAGTTCTTC.

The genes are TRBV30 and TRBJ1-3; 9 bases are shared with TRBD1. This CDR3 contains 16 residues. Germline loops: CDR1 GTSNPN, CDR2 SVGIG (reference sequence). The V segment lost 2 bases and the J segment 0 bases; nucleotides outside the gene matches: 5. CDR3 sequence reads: CAWSRDRVYSGNTIYF. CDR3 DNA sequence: TGTGCCTGGAGTCGGGACAGGGTATACTCTGGAAACACCATATATTTT.

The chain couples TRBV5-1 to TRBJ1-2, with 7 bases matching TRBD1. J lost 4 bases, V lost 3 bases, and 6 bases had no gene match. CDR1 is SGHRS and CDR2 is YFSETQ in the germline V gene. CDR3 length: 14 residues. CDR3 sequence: CASSSSGTVYGYTF. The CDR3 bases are TGCGCCAGCAGCTCCTCCGGGACAGTCTATGGCTACACCTTC.

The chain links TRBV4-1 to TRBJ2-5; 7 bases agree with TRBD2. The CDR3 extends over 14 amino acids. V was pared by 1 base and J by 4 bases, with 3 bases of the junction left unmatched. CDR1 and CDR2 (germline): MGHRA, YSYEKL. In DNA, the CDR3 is TGCGCCAGCAGCCAAGTCGCTAGCGGAGAGACCCAGTACTTC. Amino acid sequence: CASSQVASGETQYF.

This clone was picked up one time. The CDR3 bases are TGTGCCTGGAGTACCGGGGGGACTAGCGGCTCCTACGAGCAGTACTTC. This sequence encodes CAWSTGGTSGSYEQYF. The chain couples TRBV30 to TRBJ2-7; 11 bases are shared with TRBD2. CDR1 GTSNPN and CDR2 SVGIG come from the germline V gene (reference sequence). With 2 bases clipped from V and 0 bases from J, the junction kept 6 bases outside the gene matches. The CDR3 extends over 16 amino acids.

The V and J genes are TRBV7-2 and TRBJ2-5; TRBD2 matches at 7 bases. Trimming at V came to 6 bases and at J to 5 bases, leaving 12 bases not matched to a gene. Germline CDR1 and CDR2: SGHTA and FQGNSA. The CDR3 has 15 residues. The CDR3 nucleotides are TGTGCCAGCAGGGCCCAGGGACTAAGGGAGGAGACCCAGTACTTC. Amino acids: CASRAQGLREETQYF.

The CDR3 nucleotides are TGTGCCAGCAGCTTCCAGGGGAGCGGCAATCAGCCCCAGCATTTT. This gives the protein CASSFQGSGNQPQHF. V usage is TRBV5-6 and J usage is TRBJ1-5; D may be TRBD1 (6 bases). V was trimmed by 2 bases and J by 2 bases, leaving 11 bases between them. The germline V gene has CDR1 SGHDT and CDR2 YYEEEE. The CDR3 runs 15 residues.

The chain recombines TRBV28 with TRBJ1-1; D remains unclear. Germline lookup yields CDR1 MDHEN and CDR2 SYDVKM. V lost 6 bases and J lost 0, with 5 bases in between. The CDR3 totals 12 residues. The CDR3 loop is CASRILNTEAFF. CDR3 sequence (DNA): TGTGCCAGCAGAATATTGAACACTGAAGCTTTCTTT.

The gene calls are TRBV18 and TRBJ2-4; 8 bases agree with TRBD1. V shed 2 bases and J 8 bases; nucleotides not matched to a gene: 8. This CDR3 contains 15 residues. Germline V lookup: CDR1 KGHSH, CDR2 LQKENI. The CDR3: CASSPTTGGGDIQYF. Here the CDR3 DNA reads TGTGCCAGCTCACCAACCACAGGGGGTGGGGACATTCAGTACTTC. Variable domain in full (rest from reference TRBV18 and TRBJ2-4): NAGVMQNPRHLVRRRGQEARLRCSPMKGHSHVYWYRQLPEEGLKFMVYLQKENIIDESGMPKERFSAEFPKEGPSILRIQQVVRGDSAAYFCASSPTTGGGDIQYFGAGTRLSVL.

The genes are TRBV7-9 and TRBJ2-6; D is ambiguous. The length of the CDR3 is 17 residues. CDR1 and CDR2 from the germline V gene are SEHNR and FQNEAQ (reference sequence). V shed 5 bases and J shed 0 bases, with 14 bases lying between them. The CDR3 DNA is TGTGCCAGCAGCCCCGCGAAGGCGAGCTCTGGGGCCAACGTCCTGACTTTC. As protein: CASSPAKASSGANVLTF.

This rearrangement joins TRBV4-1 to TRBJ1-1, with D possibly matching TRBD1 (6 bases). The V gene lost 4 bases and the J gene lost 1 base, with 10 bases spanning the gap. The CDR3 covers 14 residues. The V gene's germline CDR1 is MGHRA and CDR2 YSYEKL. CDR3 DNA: TGCGCCAGCAGCCCCGTGACAGGGAACACTGAAGCTTTCTTT. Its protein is CASSPVTGNTEAFF.

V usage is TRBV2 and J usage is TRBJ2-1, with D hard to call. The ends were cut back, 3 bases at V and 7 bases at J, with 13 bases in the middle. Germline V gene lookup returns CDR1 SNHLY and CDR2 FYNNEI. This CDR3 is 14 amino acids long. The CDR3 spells CASSDLRLGNEQFF. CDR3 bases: TGTGCCAGCAGTGATCTTAGGTTAGGAAATGAGCAGTTCTTC.

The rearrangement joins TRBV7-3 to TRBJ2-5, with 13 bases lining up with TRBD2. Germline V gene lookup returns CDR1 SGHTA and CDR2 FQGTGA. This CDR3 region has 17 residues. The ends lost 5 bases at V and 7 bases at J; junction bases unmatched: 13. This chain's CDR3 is CASSLGLAGENRSTQYF. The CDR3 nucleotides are TGTGCCAGCAGCCTCGGACTAGCGGGAGAAAATAGGTCGACCCAGTACTTC.

CDR3 bases: TGTGCCTGGAGGGGACTAGCGGGAACCGGGGAGCTGTTTTTT. Translating it yields CAWRGLAGTGELFF. This chain connects TRBV30 to TRBJ2-2; 13 bases agree with TRBD2. CDR1 GTSNPN and CDR2 SVGIG come from the germline V gene (reference sequence). Trimming at V came to 3 bases and at J to 5 bases, leaving 0 bases not matched to a gene. The CDR3 contains 14 residues.

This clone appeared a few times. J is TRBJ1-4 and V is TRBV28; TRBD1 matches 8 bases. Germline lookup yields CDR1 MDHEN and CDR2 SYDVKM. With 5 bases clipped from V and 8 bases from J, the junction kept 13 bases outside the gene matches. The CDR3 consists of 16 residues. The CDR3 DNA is TGTGCCAGCAGTCCTGGAGGACAGGGAGAAAGGGAAAAACTGTTTTTT. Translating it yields CASSPGGQGEREKLFF.